The 31 T cell receptor beta chains below come from one sample, sequenced in a study of T cell changes during pregnancy in multiple sclerosis (dated by TCRdb to the late 2010s). Receptor amplification or capture employed the immunoSEQ multiplex PCR assay. Held by TCRdb, this immuneACCESS table contains in-frame sequences only and omits some clones. Under half of the omission traces to an unresolved V gene where checked; the cause of the rest is unknown. The sample table lists about 55,000 clones, around 93% of them with a count of one. The ten largest clones add up to about 4% of the sample. The specimen comprised CD8+ T cells from peripheral blood mononuclear cells, sampled in the second trimester of pregnancy. The receptors here all came from a female donor with multiple sclerosis, enrolled in a pregnancy study.

The DNA for the CDR3 is TGTGCCAGCAGCCTACGACAGACGGTCTACAATGAGCAGTTCTTC. Encoded protein: CASSLRQTVYNEQFF. This chain joins TRBV5-6 and TRBJ2-1; perhaps TRBD1 as D (5 bases). V was pared by 4 bases and J by 3 bases, with 14 bases between. The CDR3 spans 15 residues. From germline, CDR1 is SGHDT and CDR2 YYEEEE.

V gene TRBV5-5 combines with J gene TRBJ2-7; TRBD2 matches 14 bases. This CDR3 comprises 18 residues. The germline V gene has CDR1 SGHKS and CDR2 YYEKEE (reference sequence). The V segment lost 1 base and the J segment 6 bases; nucleotides outside the gene matches: 12. In nucleotides, the CDR3 is TGTGCCAGCAGCTTGATCGTGACTAGCGGGGGGGCGGGTGGCGAGCAGTACTTC. Amino acid sequence: CASSLIVTSGGAGGEQYF.

The rearrangement uses TRBV7-7 and TRBJ2-5; maybe TRBD2 (5 bases). The CDR3 loop spans 17 amino acids. Germline V gives CDR1 SSHAT, CDR2 FNYEAQ (reference sequence). The ends were cut back, 5 bases at V and 5 bases at J, with 24 bases in the middle. The CDR3: CASSPVGAPSPRETQYF. CDR3 bases: TGTGCCAGCAGCCCCGTGGGAGCGCCCAGCCCGAGGGAGACCCAGTACTTC.

V usage is TRBV12-5 and J usage is TRBJ2-7; 8 nucleotides align to TRBD1. The V gene end was trimmed by 5 bases and the J gene end by 2 bases; junction bases not matched to a gene: 8. The germline V gene has CDR1 LGHNT and CDR2 FRNRAP. The CDR3 has 15 amino acids. The CDR3 here is CASGPGTGNTYEQYF. CDR3 in DNA: TGTGCTAGTGGTCCCGGGACAGGTAACACCTACGAGCAGTACTTC.

The chain employs TRBV5-1 and TRBJ2-2; the D is unclear. The V gene lost 0 bases and the J gene lost 4 bases, with 7 bases spanning the gap. The germline gives CDR1 SGHRS, CDR2 YFSETQ. The CDR3 loop spans 14 amino acids. The CDR3 loop reads CASSLGLPTGELFF. The CDR3 coding sequence is TGCGCCAGCAGCTTGGGACTCCCCACCGGGGAGCTGTTTTTT.

The chain is built from TRBV7-9 and TRBJ2-7, with a possible D match to TRBD1 (5 bases). The CDR3 spans 14 residues. V dropped 5 bases and J dropped 3 bases, with 14 bases sitting between them. Germline CDR1 reads SEHNR; CDR2 reads FQNEAQ (reference sequence). DNA of the CDR3: TGTGCCAGCAGCGAAGGGTACAGGAGCTACGAGCAGTACTTC. Translating it yields CASSEGYRSYEQYF. Based on the CDR3 plus reference TRBV7-9 and TRBJ2-7, the full variable domain is DTGVSQNPRHKITKRGQNVTFRCDPISEHNRLYWYRQTLGQGPEFLTYFQNEAQLEKSRLLSDRFSAERPKGSFSTLEIQRTEQGDSAMYLCASSEGYRSYEQYFGPGTRLTVT.

V usage is TRBV27 and J usage is TRBJ2-1, with 11 bases matching TRBD1. CDR1 MNHEY and CDR2 SMNVEV come from the germline V gene (reference sequence). The trim removed 6 bases at V and 6 bases at J, leaving 4 bases unmatched. The CDR3 covers 14 residues. CDR3 protein: CASSPGQGGNEQFF. The CDR3 nucleotides read TGTGCCAGCAGCCCGGGACAGGGGGGCAATGAGCAGTTCTTC.

The V call is TRBV7-9, the J call TRBJ2-7; the D gene is possibly TRBD2 (5 bases). Per germline, CDR1 SEHNR and CDR2 FQNEAQ (reference sequence). The CDR3 is 15 residues long. V was clipped by 4 bases and J by 4 bases, with 17 bases between them. The CDR3 region has the DNA TGTGCCAGCAGCTCCCTATCAGACTACTATTACGAGCAGTACTTC. It is translated as CASSSLSDYYYEQYF.

This chain uses TRBV7-9 with TRBJ1-2; tentatively, D is TRBD1 (6 bases). Germline V gene sequence: CDR1 SEHNR, CDR2 FQNEAQ (reference sequence). The CDR3 sequence is 16 residues long. Trimming cost V 2 bases and J 5 bases, with 18 bases left between them. DNA of the CDR3: TGTGCCAGCAGCTTAAGCGAGGGGGAGTCTATTTATGGCTACACCTTC. Protein sequence: CASSLSEGESIYGYTF.

CDR3 in amino acids: CASSLTGPSTDTQYF. For the CDR3, the DNA is TGCGCCAGCAGCCTTACAGGGCCTAGCACAGATACGCAGTATTTT. The genes are TRBV4-1 and TRBJ2-3; the D gene is possibly TRBD1 (6 bases). Germline CDR1 is MGHRA and CDR2 is YSYEKL. This CDR3 comprises 15 residues. The V gene lost 4 bases and the J gene lost 0 bases, with 11 bases spanning the gap.

The chain is built from TRBV30 and TRBJ2-5; 9 bases fit TRBD2. The CDR3 extends over 14 amino acids. With 8 bases clipped from V and 2 bases from J, the junction kept 9 bases outside the gene matches. The germline V gene encodes CDR1 GTSNPN and CDR2 SVGIG (reference sequence). CDR3 loop: CAGSSGMPQETQYF. The DNA for the CDR3 is TGTGCCGGTTCTAGCGGGATGCCGCAAGAGACCCAGTACTTC. The full variable domain, with the rest looked up from reference TRBV30 and TRBJ2-5, is SQTIHQWPATLVQPVGSPLSLECTVEGTSNPNLYWYRQAAGRGLQLLFYSVGIGQISSEVPQNLSASRPQDRQFILSSKKLLLSDSGFYLCAGSSGMPQETQYFGPGTRLLVL.

V usage is TRBV7-9 and J usage is TRBJ2-2; TRBD1 matches 8 bases. With V trimmed by 2 bases and J by 6 bases, 14 bases remained unmatched. Per germline, CDR1 SEHNR and CDR2 FQNEAQ (reference sequence). The CDR3 consists of 18 residues. CDR3 sequence reads: CASSLSEGQANKAGELFF. CDR3 coding DNA: TGTGCCAGCAGCTTATCCGAGGGACAGGCGAACAAGGCCGGGGAGCTGTTTTTT.

This clone appeared a single time. CDR3 sequence (DNA): TGTGCCATCAGGCCCACAGGGTACCTCTCCTACGAGCAGTACTTC. This translates into CAIRPTGYLSYEQYF. This chain joins TRBV10-3 and TRBJ2-7; weak D call: TRBD1 (6 bases). This CDR3 region has 15 residues. Trimming cost V 6 bases and J 0 bases, with 15 bases left between them. Germline V lookup: CDR1 ENHRY, CDR2 SYGVKD.

This clone occurred a few times. The chain joins TRBV10-3 to TRBJ1-1, with D possibly TRBD1 on 5 matching bases. Germline CDR1 is ENHRY and CDR2 is SYGVKD. V was trimmed by 6 bases and J by 1 base, leaving 12 bases between them. The CDR3 is 14 residues long. The CDR3 DNA is TGTGCCATCAGAGACAGCTCAGGGAACACTGAAGCTTTCTTT. Protein sequence: CAIRDSSGNTEAFF.

The chain employs TRBV6-5 and TRBJ2-1, with 10 bases fitting TRBD2. With V trimmed by 6 bases and J by 7 bases, 9 bases remained unmatched. The CDR3 is made up of 15 amino acids. The germline CDR1 and CDR2 sequences are MNHEY and SVGAGI. The CDR3 protein is CASRPSSGRSNEQFF. The CDR3 coding sequence is TGTGCCAGCAGGCCCTCTAGCGGGAGATCGAATGAGCAGTTCTTC.

This clone was seen a single time. The chain carries TRBV2 and TRBJ2-7; D remains unclear. CDR3 length equals 14 residues. Germline V gene data show CDR1 as SNHLY and CDR2 as FYNNEI. V lost 4 bases, J lost 2 bases, and 12 bases lay in between. CDR3 coding DNA: TGTGCCAGCAGTGCGCACGTATGGCCCTACGAGCAGTACTTC. Its translation is CASSAHVWPYEQYF.

The rearrangement uses TRBV7-6 and TRBJ2-1, with TRBD1 matching over 7 bases. This CDR3 is 16 amino acids long. Germline CDR1 is SGHVS and CDR2 is FNYEAQ. Trimming cost V 2 bases and J 0 bases; bases outside gene matches: 4. The CDR3 spells CASSLPGQSSYNEQFF. For the CDR3, the DNA is TGTGCCAGCAGCTTACCGGGACAGAGCTCCTACAATGAGCAGTTCTTC.

The chain is built from TRBV11-2 and TRBJ2-7; 8 bases agree with TRBD1. CDR3 length equals 15 residues. CDR1 is SGHAT and CDR2 is FQNNGV in the germline V gene. V shed 3 bases, J shed 3 bases, and the junction held 7 bases outside the gene matches. CDR3 region: CASSFRMDRVYEQYF. The CDR3 DNA reads as TGTGCCAGCAGCTTTCGGATGGACAGGGTCTACGAGCAGTACTTC. The whole variable domain, filled in from reference TRBV11-2 and TRBJ2-7, reads EAGVAQSPRYKIIEKRQSVAFWCNPISGHATLYWYQQILGQGPKLLIQFQNNGVVDDSQLPKDRFSAERLKGVDSTLKIQPAKLEDSAVYLCASSFRMDRVYEQYFGPGTRLTVT.

This clone was counted a few times. The chain has TRBV4-1 and TRBJ1-5; no definite D call. CDR1 and CDR2 from the germline V gene are MGHRA and YSYEKL. Trimming cost V 1 base and J 4 bases, with 8 bases left between them. CDR3 length: 14 amino acids. CDR3 protein: CASSQAQANQPQHF. CDR3 bases: TGCGCCAGCAGCCAAGCTCAAGCTAATCAGCCCCAGCATTTT.

The rearrangement joins TRBV5-5 to TRBJ2-7, with D possibly matching TRBD1 (5 bases). The germline V gene has CDR1 SGHKS and CDR2 YYEKEE (reference sequence). The CDR3 has 13 amino acids. Between the trimmed V and J ends, which lost 5 bases and 4 bases, there was a span of 13 bases. CDR3 amino acids: CASSPPRGYEQYF. The CDR3 nucleotides are TGTGCCAGCAGTCCCCCTAGGGGTTACGAGCAGTACTTC. The full variable domain, rest sourced from reference TRBV5-5 and TRBJ2-7, is DAGVTQSPTHLIKTRGQQVTLRCSPISGHKSVSWYQQVLGQGPQFIFQYYEKEERGRGNFPDRFSARQFPNYSSELNVNALLLGDSALYLCASSPPRGYEQYFGPGTRLTVT.

The chain has TRBV19 and TRBJ2-7, with D possibly TRBD2 on 6 matching bases. V was trimmed by 6 bases and J by 6 bases, leaving 15 bases between them. The CDR3 consists of 13 residues. The germline V gene encodes CDR1 LNHDA and CDR2 SQIVND (reference sequence). The CDR3 region is CASSPSVGGEQYF. CDR3 nucleotide sequence: TGTGCCAGTAGCCCCTCCGTGGGGGGCGAGCAGTACTTC.

This clone is medium-sized within its sample. V gene TRBV6-4 combines with J gene TRBJ2-1; no reliable D call. This CDR3 has 13 amino acids. The V end was cut by 0 bases, the J end by 4 bases, with 4 bases between. Germline V gives CDR1 MRHNA, CDR2 SNTAGT. The CDR3 DNA reads as TGTGCCAGCAGTGACTCAGAGTACAATGAGCAGTTCTTC. As protein: CASSDSEYNEQFF.

CDR3 in DNA: TGTGCCAGCAGTTTGGAGCCGGGACAGGGTGGTCAGCCCCAGCATTTT. Its protein product is CASSLEPGQGGQPQHF. The gene calls are TRBV28 and TRBJ1-5; 9 nucleotides align to TRBD1. V lost 3 bases and J lost 6; bases outside the gene matches: 9. The CDR3 totals 16 residues. Germline V gene data show CDR1 as MDHEN and CDR2 as SYDVKM.

The V and J genes are TRBV9 and TRBJ1-4; 7 nucleotides line up with TRBD1. The V and J ends lost 5 bases and 2 bases, in that order; junction bases with no gene match: 3. CDR1 SGDLS and CDR2 YYNGEE come from the germline V gene. The CDR3 sequence is 14 residues long. Written as DNA, the CDR3 is TGTGCCAGCAGTCCAGGGGGTACTAATGAAAAACTGTTTTTT. Translation gives CASSPGGTNEKLFF.

In its sample, this clone was seen once. The V and J genes are TRBV5-1 and TRBJ1-1; no definite D call. The CDR3 has 13 amino acids. Germline-derived CDR1 and CDR2 are SGHRS and YFSETQ. Trimming shortened V by 1 base and J by 4 bases, and 8 bases separated the two germline ends. The CDR3 DNA follows: TGCGCCAGCAGCTTGACGGGTGGCACTGAAGCTTTCTTT. Protein product: CASSLTGGTEAFF.

V gene TRBV6-1 combines with J gene TRBJ1-5; 8 bases line up with TRBD1. Looked up from germline, CDR1 is MNHNS and CDR2 is SASEGT. This CDR3 is built from 13 residues. V shed 11 bases and J 6 bases; nucleotides not matched to a gene: 9. In DNA, the CDR3 is TGTGCCGTACAGGGGGGCGAAGGTCAGCCCCAGCATTTT. Its protein product is CAVQGGEGQPQHF.

The chain couples TRBV2 to TRBJ2-3, with 14 bases identical to TRBD2. The CDR3 totals 15 residues. V was clipped by 7 bases and J by 7 bases; unmatched bases: 7. The germline V gene has CDR1 SNHLY and CDR2 FYNNEI. CDR3 in amino acids: CASILTSGGVHTQYF. The CDR3 nucleotides read TGTGCCAGCATTTTGACTAGCGGGGGGGTGCATACGCAGTATTTT.

The chain combines TRBV19 with TRBJ2-1; 12 nucleotides line up with TRBD2. With 8 bases clipped from V and 0 bases from J, the junction kept 20 bases outside the gene matches. Germline V lookup: CDR1 LNHDA, CDR2 SQIVND (reference sequence). This CDR3 is 21 amino acids long. The CDR3 nucleotides read TGTGCCAGTGGTTGGGCTAGCGGGAGGGCCGGGGATAGAAGCTCCTACAATGAGCAGTTCTTC. Translation gives CASGWASGRAGDRSSYNEQFF.

The chain has TRBV20-1 and TRBJ2-1; D is uncertain. The CDR3 runs 11 residues. Trimming shortened V by 5 bases and J by 2 bases, and 4 bases separated the two germline ends. Germline lookup yields CDR1 DFQATT and CDR2 SNEGSKA (reference sequence). The CDR3 sequence is CSAPTYNEQFF. In DNA, the CDR3 is TGCAGTGCTCCCACCTACAATGAGCAGTTCTTC.

The chain is built from TRBV14 and TRBJ1-1; no firm D call. Trimming left V 2 bases short and J 2 bases short, with 9 bases between. Germline V gives CDR1 SGHDN, CDR2 FVKESK. This CDR3 region has 14 residues. CDR3 region: CASSQMVENTEAFF. The DNA for the CDR3 is TGTGCCAGCAGCCAAATGGTAGAAAACACTGAAGCTTTCTTT.

CDR3 sequence reads: CASSFRYGGDTDNEQFF. The CDR3 DNA reads TGTGCCAGCAGTTTCAGATACGGGGGGGACACCGACAATGAGCAGTTCTTC. The chain has TRBV28 and TRBJ2-1, with 8 bases lining up with TRBD2. Germline V lookup: CDR1 MDHEN, CDR2 SYDVKM. After removal of 3 bases from V and 5 bases from J, the junction contained 12 bases not matched to a gene. The CDR3 is 17 amino acids.